A selection of T cell receptor beta chains follows, all from one sample in a study of OX40 agonist ivuxolimab in advanced cancers. Libraries were prepared by immunoSEQ multiplex PCR; TCRdb keeps only in-frame clonotypes and omits some of them. The sample yields 55,000 to 70,000 clones, 70% to 90% seen once. Sequences were derived from CD4+ or CD8+ T cells sorted from blood, sampled in a trial of the OX40 agonist ivuxolimab. The source of these receptors is an adult with an advanced solid tumor such as melanoma, head and neck, liver or kidney cancer. Each CDR3 is given with its conserved first and last residue. The order of the fields is J gene, clone size, V gene, CDR3 protein. Some rows have no size entry. The others give once, few or many, or a class for an expanded clone.

J: TRBJ2-7
size: NA
V: TRBV7-9
CDR3: CASSLEGGAYEQYF

J: TRBJ2-1
size: NA
V: TRBV7-2
CDR3: CASKQGEANNEQFF

J: TRBJ1-1
size: NA
V: TRBV30
CDR3: CAWSITSRAFF

J: TRBJ2-2
size: NA
V: TRBV29-1
CDR3: CSVVTINTGELFF

J: TRBJ2-2
size: NA
V: TRBV19
CDR3: CASRPLAGLNTGELFF

J: TRBJ2-2
size: NA
V: TRBV7-2
CDR3: CASSSLIVNTGELFF

J: TRBJ2-1
size: once
V: TRBV19
CDR3: CASSIGTNEQFF

J: TRBJ2-5
size: NA
V: TRBV10-3
CDR3: CAISEGGIRQETQYF

J: TRBJ1-2
size: few
V: TRBV19
CDR3: CASSTGQGGGYTF

J: TRBJ2-1
size: NA
V: TRBV6-6
CDR3: CASSSPGRATNEQFF

J: TRBJ2-1
size: NA
V: TRBV7-8
CDR3: CASSFRGRGEIF

J: TRBJ1-1
size: NA
V: TRBV5-6
CDR3: CASSPSGGLNTEAFF

J: TRBJ2-1
size: NA
V: TRBV19
CDR3: CASTRTSGYYNEQFF

J: TRBJ2-3
size: NA
V: TRBV9
CDR3: CASSVGLAGITDTQYF

J: TRBJ2-3
size: NA
V: TRBV9
CDR3: CASSVGGTSYITDTQYF

J: TRBJ2-7
size: NA
V: TRBV28
CDR3: CASSNLREQYF

J: TRBJ2-2
size: NA
V: TRBV6-1
CDR3: CASSEEGQAGELFF

J: TRBJ2-1
size: NA
V: TRBV27
CDR3: CASSSGLEFIDEQFF

J: TRBJ1-1
size: once
V: TRBV7-9
CDR3: CASSPGTGEVAEAFF

J: TRBJ2-7
size: few
V: TRBV18
CDR3: CASSPAPGYEQYF

J: TRBJ1-4
size: once
V: TRBV13
CDR3: CASSSDRLGAVHF

J: TRBJ1-5
size: NA
V: TRBV5-8
CDR3: CASSLDSNQPQHF

J: TRBJ2-5
size: NA
V: TRBV28
CDR3: CASSLGRIWYF

J: TRBJ2-1
size: once
V: TRBV28
CDR3: CASSRDRGVSSYNEQFF

J: TRBJ2-3
size: NA
V: TRBV6-1
CDR3: CASGQPTDTQYF

J: TRBJ2-1
size: NA
V: TRBV18
CDR3: CASSRVANPPYNEQFF

J: TRBJ2-1
size: NA
V: TRBV5-1
CDR3: CASSLAMRGGEQFF

J: TRBJ1-2
size: few
V: TRBV7-9
CDR3: CASSLDNYGYTF

J: TRBJ2-3
size: NA
V: TRBV4-2
CDR3: CASSRDRGPDTQYF

J: TRBJ2-3
size: NA
V: TRBV4-1
CDR3: CASSLGMSGARGTQYF

J: TRBJ1-1
size: NA
V: TRBV7-9
CDR3: CASSLTSAEAFF

J: TRBJ2-7
size: NA
V: TRBV14
CDR3: CASSHLTGVRSYEQYF

J: TRBJ2-2
size: NA
V: TRBV18
CDR3: CASSPYDTGELFF

J: TRBJ2-5
size: NA
V: TRBV7-2
CDR3: CASSLGDAGRHF

J: TRBJ2-5
size: NA
V: TRBV5-1
CDR3: CASSLAYQETQYF

J: TRBJ1-5
size: NA
V: TRBV7-8
CDR3: CASSSLQGANQPQHF

J: TRBJ1-1
size: NA
V: TRBV7-2
CDR3: CASSLSGVNTEAFF

J: TRBJ2-7
size: NA
V: TRBV4-1
CDR3: CASSQGLDRFSYEQYF

J: TRBJ1-5
size: NA
V: TRBV28
CDR3: CASSVGLQPQHF

J: TRBJ2-5
size: NA
V: TRBV4-2
CDR3: CASSQSDNQETQYF

J: TRBJ2-2
size: NA
V: TRBV7-3
CDR3: CASAKVYNTGELFF

J: TRBJ2-7
size: NA
V: TRBV7-9
CDR3: CASSLSSGLGEQYF

J: TRBJ2-7
size: NA
V: TRBV19
CDR3: CASSSTIGSYEQYF

J: TRBJ1-2
size: NA
V: TRBV6-1
CDR3: CASSERVVGRGYGYTF

J: TRBJ2-7
size: NA
V: TRBV4-1
CDR3: CASSLSSGRGNEQYF

J: TRBJ1-1
size: few
V: TRBV6-6
CDR3: CASSYGVGDTEAFF

J: TRBJ2-7
size: NA
V: TRBV27
CDR3: CASISGGILVYEQYF

J: TRBJ1-4
size: once
V: TRBV28
CDR3: CASSLRTGATNEKLFF

J: TRBJ2-3
size: NA
V: TRBV15
CDR3: CATSNGGGDADTQYF

J: TRBJ1-6
size: NA
V: TRBV18
CDR3: CASSPPGLSPLHF

J: TRBJ2-3
size: NA
V: TRBV19
CDR3: CASSIGGSTDTQYF

J: TRBJ1-5
size: once
V: TRBV15
CDR3: CATSREAGQGFQPQHF

J: TRBJ2-2
size: once
V: TRBV7-2
CDR3: CASSLMVAGDGELFF

J: TRBJ2-2
size: NA
V: TRBV7-9
CDR3: CASSLNWAANTGELFF

J: TRBJ2-3
size: once
V: TRBV27
CDR3: CASSYRGGSTDTQYF

J: TRBJ1-2
size: NA
V: TRBV18
CDR3: CASSPRGSTNYGYTF

J: TRBJ2-7
size: once
V: TRBV7-9
CDR3: CASSLTQGFSSYEQYF

J: TRBJ2-1
size: NA
V: TRBV6-5
CDR3: CASSSTSGGYNEQFF

J: TRBJ2-5
size: NA
V: TRBV5-4
CDR3: CASSLVGSGGKETQYF

J: TRBJ2-7
size: NA
V: TRBV21-1
CDR3: CASSKDHQTYEQYF